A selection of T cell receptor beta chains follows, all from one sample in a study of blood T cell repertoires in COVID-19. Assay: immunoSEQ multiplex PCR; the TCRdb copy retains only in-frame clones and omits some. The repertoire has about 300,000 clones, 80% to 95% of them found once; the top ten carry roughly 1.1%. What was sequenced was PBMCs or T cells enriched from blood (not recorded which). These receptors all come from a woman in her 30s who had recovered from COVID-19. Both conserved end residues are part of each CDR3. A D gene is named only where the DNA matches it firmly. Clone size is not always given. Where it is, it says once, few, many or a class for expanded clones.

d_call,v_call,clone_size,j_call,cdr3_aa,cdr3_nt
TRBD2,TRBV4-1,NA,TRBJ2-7,CASSRLPGLANSYEQYF,TGCGCCAGCAGCCGACTTCCGGGACTAGCGAACTCCTACGAGCAGTACTTC
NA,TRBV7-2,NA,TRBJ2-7,CASSSGTPYEQYF,TGTGCCAGCAGCTCCGGGACACCCTACGAGCAGTACTTC
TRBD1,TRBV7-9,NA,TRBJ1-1,CASSLVHGARGNFAEAFF,TGTGCCAGCAGCTTAGTTCATGGTGCCAGGGGGAATTTCGCTGAAGCTTTCTTT
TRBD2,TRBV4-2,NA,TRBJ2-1,CASSLGLAGAAYNEQFF,TGTGCCAGCAGCTTGGGACTAGCGGGAGCTGCATACAATGAGCAGTTCTTC
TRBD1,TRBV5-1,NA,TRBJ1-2,CASSLAGTGDYGYTF,TGCGCCAGCAGCTTGGCCGGGACAGGGGACTATGGCTACACCTTC
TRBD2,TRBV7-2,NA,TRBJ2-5,CASSLEGSGRRAETQYF,TGTGCCAGCAGCTTAGAAGGTAGCGGGAGAAGAGCAGAGACCCAGTACTTC
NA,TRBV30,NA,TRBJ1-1,CAWSYDTEAFF,TGTGCCTGGAGTTATGACACTGAAGCTTTCTTT
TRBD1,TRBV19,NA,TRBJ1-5,CASSRDRGNQPQHF,TGTGCCAGTAGTAGGGACAGGGGCAATCAGCCCCAGCATTTT
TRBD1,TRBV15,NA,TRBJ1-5,CATGRQGRQPQHF,TGTGCCACCGGGCGACAGGGCCGGCAGCCCCAGCATTTT
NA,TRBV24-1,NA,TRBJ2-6,CATSAGSGANVLTF,TGTGCCACCAGTGCGGGCTCTGGGGCCAACGTCCTGACTTTC
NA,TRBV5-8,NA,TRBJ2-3,CASSFALVGDTQYF,TGTGCCAGCAGCTTCGCTCTAGTCGGAGATACGCAGTATTTT
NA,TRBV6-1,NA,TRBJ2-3,CASSDRRSSTDTQYF,TGTGCCAGCAGTGATAGGCGGTCTAGCACAGATACGCAGTATTTT
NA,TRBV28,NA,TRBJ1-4,CASRDVAGLVGNEKLFF,TGTGCCAGCAGGGATGTGGCAGGTTTGGTCGGTAATGAAAAACTGTTTTTT
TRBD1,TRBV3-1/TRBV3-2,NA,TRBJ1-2,CASSQPGQGAYGYTF,TGTGCCAGCAGCCAACCGGGACAGGGGGCGTATGGCTACACCTTC
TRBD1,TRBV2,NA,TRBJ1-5,CASSVGGSNQPQHF,TGTGCCAGCAGTGTAGGGGGCAGCAATCAGCCCCAGCATTTT
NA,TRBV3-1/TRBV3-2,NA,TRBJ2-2,CASSQGTPGELFF,TGTGCCAGCAGCCAGGGGACTCCCGGGGAGCTGTTTTTT
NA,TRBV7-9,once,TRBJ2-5,CASSLYGEETQYF,TGTGCCAGCAGCTTATACGGGGAAGAGACCCAGTACTTC
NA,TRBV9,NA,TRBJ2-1,CASSVDSGDMYEQFF,TGTGCCAGCAGCGTAGATAGCGGTGATATGTATGAGCAGTTCTTC
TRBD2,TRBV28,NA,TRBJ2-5,CASSLMTSGLQETQYF,TGTGCCAGCAGTTTAATGACTAGCGGACTGCAAGAGACCCAGTACTTC
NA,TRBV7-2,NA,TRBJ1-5,CASSSSSGDNQPQHF,TGTGCCAGCAGCTCTAGCTCGGGAGACAATCAGCCCCAGCATTTT
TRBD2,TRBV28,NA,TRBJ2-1,CASSLLGLGAGEQFF,TGTGCCAGCAGTTTATTGGGACTAGGAGCGGGTGAGCAGTTCTTC
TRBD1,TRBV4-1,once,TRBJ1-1,CASSQETGGLNTEAFF,TGCGCCAGCAGCCAAGAAACAGGGGGTTTAAACACTGAAGCTTTCTTT
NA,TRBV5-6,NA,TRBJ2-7,CASSLTGEQYF,TGTGCCAGCAGCTTGACCGGCGAGCAGTACTTC
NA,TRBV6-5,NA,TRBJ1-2,CASTKLGGNGYTF,TGTGCCAGCACCAAATTGGGGGGTAATGGCTACACCTTC
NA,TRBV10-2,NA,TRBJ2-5,CASSPQGSTTQYF,TGCGCCAGCAGCCCGCAGGGTTCGACGACCCAGTACTTC
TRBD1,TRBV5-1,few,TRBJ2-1,CASSVQTGVKGNEQFF,TGCGCCAGCAGCGTTCAAACAGGGGTGAAGGGCAATGAGCAGTTCTTC